This entry features one T cell receptor (beta chain) sequence. The data derive from a study of shared clonotypes between healthy human individuals. TCRdb keeps only in-frame clones here, not all; method: immunoSEQ multiplex PCR. This table holds approximately 530,000 clones, approximately 95% found once. The sequenced material came from naive CD4+ T cells sorted from blood. As for subset: CD45RA+ positively selected. The sequence was obtained from a woman younger than 45 in good health.

The CDR3 protein is CASSVSWDEQFF. The CDR3, as DNA: TGTGCCAGCAGTGTTAGTTGGGATGAGCAGTTCTTC. The J gene is TRBJ2-1, the V gene TRBV2; D remains unclear. V lost 4 bases and J lost 8, with 9 bases in between. CDR1 and CDR2 from the germline V gene are SNHLY and FYNNEI. The CDR3 covers 12 residues.